This record looks at one T cell receptor beta chain sequence and its context. Its antigen is undetermined. The sample comes from a study of persistence of HIV-infected CD4 T cells. The wider study: Median time on suppressive ART was seven to nine years.

Lysates of CMV-infected fibroblasts at around 10 ug/mL stimulated these cells. CD4+ T cells upregulating both CD40 ligand and CD69 were sorted as responding cells. The immunoSEQ assay was version 4, run in survey mode. The data were produced by immunoSEQ multiplex PCR, yet TCRdb's version contains in-frame clones alone and is incomplete. Of about 7,000 clones in the sample, 75% to 85% were seen once. Trimming removed 3 bases from V and 6 bases from J; junction bases left unmatched: 10. The CDR3 runs to 16 residues. The germline V gene encodes CDR1 KGHDR and CDR2 SFDVKD. The sample consisted of CD4+ T cells sorted from PBMCs after approximately 20-hour stimulation, taken from a patient who received antiretroviral therapy. The V gene is TRBV24-1, the J gene TRBJ2-1, with 7 bases aligning to TRBD2. This clonotype was sampled from an adult woman with HIV who was CMV-seropositive. CDR3 DNA sequence: TGTGCCACCAGTGATCCGTCGGGGGAGGGAACCAATGAGCAGTTCTTC. Translation: CATSDPSGEGTNEQFF.